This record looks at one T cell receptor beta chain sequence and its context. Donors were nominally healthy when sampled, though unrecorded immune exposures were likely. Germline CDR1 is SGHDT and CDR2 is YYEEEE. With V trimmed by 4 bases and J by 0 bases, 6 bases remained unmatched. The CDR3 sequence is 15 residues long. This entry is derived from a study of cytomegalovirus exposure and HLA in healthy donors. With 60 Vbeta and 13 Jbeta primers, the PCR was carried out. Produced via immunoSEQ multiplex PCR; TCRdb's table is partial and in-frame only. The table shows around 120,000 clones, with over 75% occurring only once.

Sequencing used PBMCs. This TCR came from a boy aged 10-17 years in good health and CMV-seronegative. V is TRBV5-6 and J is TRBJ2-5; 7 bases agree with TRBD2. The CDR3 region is CASSGLAAYQETQYF. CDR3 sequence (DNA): TGTGCCAGCAGCGGGCTAGCGGCGTACCAAGAGACCCAGTACTTC.